What follows are 19 T cell receptor beta chains derived from one specimen sequenced in a study of T cell responses to AZD1222 COVID-19 vaccine. Sequenced by immunoSEQ multiplex PCR; TCRdb stores in-frame clones only, minus some. The sample records around 160,000 clones, approximately 94% being singletons. Sequencing used peripheral blood, obtained 28 days after the second AZD1222 dose. The origin of the receptors is an adult who received the AZD1222 COVID-19 vaccine.

The chain couples TRBV29-1 to TRBJ2-7; 7 bases fit TRBD1. Germline lookup yields CDR1 SQVTM and CDR2 ANQGSEA. The CDR3 length is 14 residues. The J segment lost 2 bases and the V segment lost 4 bases, leaving 8 bases of the junction unmatched. In DNA, the CDR3 is TGCAGCGTTGGAGGGACAGAGAATCCCTACGAGCAGTACTTC. This sequence encodes CSVGGTENPYEQYF.

V and J are TRBV3-1 (or the pseudogene TRBV3-2) and TRBJ1-2; TRBD1 is a possible D gene (5 bases). This CDR3 region has 13 residues. V dropped 0 bases and J dropped 8 bases, with 10 bases sitting between them. Germline V lookup: CDR1 LGHDT, CDR2 YNNKEL (reference sequence). In nucleotides, the CDR3 is TGTGCCAGCAGCCAAGAAGGGGCCGGGGGCTACACCTTC. The encoded protein is CASSQEGAGGYTF.

The chain's CDR3 is CASSLQGYEQFF. Written as DNA, the CDR3 is TGTGCCAGCAGTCTTCAGGGTTATGAGCAGTTCTTC. The chain uses TRBV25-1 and TRBJ2-1, with D possibly being TRBD1 (5 bases). The CDR3 consists of 12 residues. V lost 5 bases to trimming and J lost 8 bases, with 10 bases between them. CDR1 MGHDK and CDR2 SYGVNS come from the germline V gene.

This chain joins TRBV6-2 or TRBV6-3 and TRBJ2-1; TRBD2 agrees at 8 bases. With V trimmed by 2 bases and J by 9 bases, 9 bases remained unmatched. This CDR3 region has 15 residues. Germline V gene sequence: CDR1 MNHEY, CDR2 SVGEGT. The CDR3 region is CASSYREGRPGEQFF. The CDR3 DNA reads TGTGCCAGCAGTTACCGGGAGGGCCGACCGGGTGAGCAGTTCTTC.

This chain joins TRBV15 and TRBJ1-5; D remains ambiguous. The length of the CDR3 is 14 residues. Trimming took 0 bases from V and 4 from J, leaving 7 bases between them. Per the germline V gene, CDR1 is LNHNV and CDR2 is YYDKDF (reference sequence). The DNA for the CDR3 is TGTGCCACCAGCAGAGATATGGGGAATCAGCCCCAGCATTTT. The encoded protein is CATSRDMGNQPQHF.

V and J are TRBV5-1 and TRBJ2-7, with 8 bases identical to TRBD2. Germline assignment: CDR1 SGHRS and CDR2 YFSETQ. This CDR3 is built from 16 residues. Trimming at V came to 1 base and at J to 1 base, leaving 7 bases not matched to a gene. DNA of the CDR3: TGCGCCAGCAGCTTGTTTGGTTCTAGCGGGTCCTACGAGCAGTACTTC. It encodes CASSLFGSSGSYEQYF.

The chain links TRBV7-2 to TRBJ2-1; possibly TRBD1 for D (5 bases). Per the germline V gene, CDR1 is SGHTA and CDR2 is FQGNSA. The CDR3 is 17 amino acids. Trimming pared 4 bases from V and 2 bases from J, leaving 18 bases between. The CDR3 sequence is CASSSRRGVGAYNEQFF. The CDR3 DNA reads TGTGCCAGCAGCTCCCGGCGTGGGGTAGGGGCCTACAATGAGCAGTTCTTC.

The chain combines TRBV7-2 with TRBJ1-5; TRBD1 is a possible D gene (5 bases). From germline, CDR1 is SGHTA and CDR2 FQGNSA. The V end was cut by 4 bases, the J end by 7 bases, with 20 bases between. This CDR3 region has 16 residues. The CDR3 loop reads CASSSQSPRVSQPQHF. The DNA of the CDR3 is TGTGCCAGCAGCTCACAGTCCCCCAGGGTGTCGCAGCCCCAGCATTTT.

This clone has only a few counts. The rearrangement joins TRBV6-5 to TRBJ1-1, with D maybe TRBD1 (5 bases). Germline V gene data show CDR1 as MNHEY and CDR2 as SVGAGI. Between the trimmed V and J ends, which lost 7 bases and 11 bases, there was a span of 20 bases. CDR3 size: 13 residues. The CDR3 DNA is TGTGCCAGCACCTCGGGTAGGGGCGGGCGGGCTTTCTTT. As protein: CASTSGRGGRAFF.

The chain employs TRBV27 and TRBJ2-7, with 7 nucleotides matching TRBD2. CDR1 is MNHEY and CDR2 is SMNVEV in the germline V gene (reference sequence). V was pared by 4 bases and J by 7 bases, with 13 bases of the junction left unmatched. The CDR3 runs to 15 residues. CDR3 sequence (DNA): TGTGCCAGCAGTTCCCCCCCCGGGGGGAGGGGTGAGCAGTACTTC. This encodes CASSSPPGGRGEQYF.

The J gene is TRBJ2-7, the V gene TRBV5-6; D ambiguous. The CDR3 runs to 15 residues. Germline CDR1 and CDR2: SGHDT and YYEEEE. Trimming took off 2 bases at V and 0 bases at J, with 12 bases between the two ends. In DNA form, the CDR3 reads TGTGCCAGCAGCTTCATGTCCCCGAGCTCCTACGAGCAGTACTTC. Residues: CASSFMSPSSYEQYF.

This chain uses TRBV7-8 with TRBJ1-2; no reliable D call. From germline, CDR1 is SGHVS and CDR2 FQNEAQ. The CDR3 is 12 residues long. V was trimmed by 1 base and J by 3 bases, leaving 3 bases between them. The CDR3 loop is CASSLGDYGYTF. The CDR3 DNA is TGTGCCAGCAGCTTAGGGGACTATGGCTACACCTTC.

The chain carries TRBV30 and TRBJ2-7, with 7 bases matching TRBD1. The CDR3 totals 14 residues. Germline V gene lookup returns CDR1 GTSNPN and CDR2 SVGIG (reference sequence). CDR3 residues: CALEPTGLTREQYF. The CDR3 region has the DNA TGTGCTCTCGAACCGACAGGGCTTACGAGGGAGCAGTACTTC.

This chain links TRBV30 with TRBJ2-3; D uncertain. The germline V gene encodes CDR1 GTSNPN and CDR2 SVGIG (reference sequence). The CDR3 runs 11 residues. The V gene lost 3 bases and the J gene lost 3 bases, with 4 bases spanning the gap. Written as DNA, the CDR3 is TGTGCCTGGAGCCTGACAGATACGCAGTATTTT. Amino acids: CAWSLTDTQYF. The full variable domain, with the rest looked up from reference TRBV30 and TRBJ2-3, is SQTIHQWPATLVQPVGSPLSLECTVEGTSNPNLYWYRQAAGRGLQLLFYSVGIGQISSEVPQNLSASRPQDRQFILSSKKLLLSDSGFYLCAWSLTDTQYFGPGTRLTVL.

This chain links TRBV11-2 with TRBJ2-7; 7 bases line up with TRBD2. Germline CDR1 reads SGHAT; CDR2 reads FQNNGV. Trimming removed 10 bases from V and 7 bases from J; junction bases left unmatched: 13. The CDR3 length is 13 residues. Written as DNA, the CDR3 is TGTGCCACCCTTGGGCGGGAGTTTAGGGAGCAGTACTTC. Amino acids: CATLGREFREQYF.

The V and J genes are TRBV28 and TRBJ2-7, with 8 bases fitting TRBD1. The CDR3 sequence is 14 residues long. The germline V gene encodes CDR1 MDHEN and CDR2 SYDVKM. After removal of 5 bases from V and 0 bases from J, the junction contained 3 bases not matched to a gene. Here the CDR3 reads CASSLTGGSYEQYF. The CDR3 coding sequence is TGTGCCAGCAGTCTAACAGGGGGCTCCTACGAGCAGTACTTC.

The chain links TRBV4-1 to TRBJ2-5; D may be TRBD2 (6 bases). V gave up 1 base and J gave up 1 base, with 7 bases separating them. Looked up from germline, CDR1 is MGHRA and CDR2 is YSYEKL. This CDR3 comprises 14 residues. The CDR3 is CASSQGAGQETQYF. The CDR3 DNA follows: TGCGCCAGCAGCCAAGGAGCGGGCCAAGAGACCCAGTACTTC.

V gene TRBV14 combines with J gene TRBJ2-3; D remains ambiguous. The V end was cut by 4 bases, the J end by 3 bases, with 8 bases between. There are 13 residues in the CDR3. The germline V gene has CDR1 SGHDN and CDR2 FVKESK. CDR3 amino acids: CASSLRWTDTQYF. Written as DNA, the CDR3 is TGTGCCAGCAGCCTCCGATGGACAGATACGCAGTATTTT.

The J gene is TRBJ2-7, the V gene TRBV6-5, with 11 positions matching TRBD2. The V gene end was trimmed by 6 bases and the J gene end by 7 bases; junction bases not matched to a gene: 5. The CDR3 length is 13 residues. Germline V CDR1 and CDR2: MNHEY, SVGAGI. The CDR3 reads CASSVGTSGEQYF. The DNA of the CDR3 is TGTGCCAGCAGCGTAGGGACTAGCGGTGAGCAGTACTTC.